The clone carrying this T cell receptor beta chain has ten or more counts. These data belong to a study of CD8 T cells in ankylosing spondylitis. Germline CDR1 and CDR2: SGHKS and YYEKEE (reference sequence). Germline trimming cut 8 bases from V and 7 bases from J; bases unmatched to any gene: 8. CDR3 length: 12 amino acids. TCRdb recomputed calls from the 5' RACE reads with MiXCR, one row per CDR3 protein. This sample carries 100,000 to 150,000 distinct CDR3 sequences, around 9.7% of them seen once, and the ten largest clones take approximately 3.6%. The V call is TRBV5-5, the J call TRBJ1-1; 7 bases are a match to TRBD1. Sample: blood, either unsorted or a sorted T cell fraction (not recorded which). This TCR derives from a male donor with ankylosing spondylitis or in good health (not recorded which). CDR3 residues: CASAGTDFEAFF. Here the CDR3 DNA reads TGTGCCAGTGCCGGGACAGATTTTGAAGCTTTCTTT. The entire variable domain, with the rest obtained from reference TRBV5-5 and TRBJ1-1, is as follows: DAGVTQSPTHLIKTRGQQVTLRCSPISGHKSVSWYQQVLGQGPQFIFQYYEKEERGRGNFPDRFSARQFPNYSSELNVNALLLGDSALYLCASAGTDFEAFFGQGTRLTVV.